This TCR beta chain stems from a study of T cells in Graves' hyperthyroidism and ophthalmopathy. Across the study: The blood sample was taken at first diagnosis, before treatment began.

Uncontrolled infection, other autoimmune disease, pregnancy or lactation led to exclusion. The source material, RNA transcripts, was used to amplify TCR beta CDR3 regions. The TCR CDR3 was amplified in a first-round RT-PCR using the HTBI primer set. TCRdb used MiXCR to reprocess the multiplex PCR reads, holding one entry per CDR3 protein. Among 300,000 to 450,000 distinct CDR3 sequences listed, approximately 18% were seen once. Of note for this clonotype: The junction and the germline gene differ at one end; a read error may be behind it.

What was sequenced was blood. This sequence was found in a man aged 18 to 29 with Graves' ophthalmopathy.

In nucleotides, the CDR3 is TGTACCAGTAGTATGGGAGCTAGGGAGCTGTTTTTT. Its protein is CTSSMGARELFF. The chain recombines TRBV19 with TRBJ2-2, with D possibly TRBD2 on 5 matching bases. The germline V gene has CDR1 LNHDA and CDR2 SQIVND (reference sequence). The CDR3 length is 12 residues.